This TCR beta chain originates from a study of shared clonotypes between healthy human individuals. Study-wide results and limits: Read depth was anticipated to influence clonotype sharing among donors.

The repertoire was sequenced with immunoSEQ multiplex PCR; TCRdb's copy has only in-frame clones and lacks some. The sample records about 1,500,000 clones, roughly 97% being singletons. About this clone itself: Its antigen is not identified.

This CDR3 spans 14 amino acids. The V gene end was trimmed by 4 bases and the J gene end by 10 bases; junction bases not matched to a gene: 12. Germline CDR1 is SGHRS and CDR2 is YFSETQ. The rearrangement links TRBV5-1 to TRBJ1-1; 8 nucleotides align to TRBD1. The specimen was naive CD4+ T cells sorted from blood. Subset here: CD45RA+ positively selected. The receptor was derived from a man aged 25 to 45 in good health. In DNA, the CDR3 is TGCGCCAGCAGCATGGACAGGGCGAGAGTGGGAGCTTTCTTT. It codes for CASSMDRARVGAFF. Based on the CDR3 plus reference TRBV5-1 and TRBJ1-1, the full variable domain is KAGVTQTPRYLIKTRGQQVTLSCSPISGHRSVSWYQQTPGQGLQFLFEYFSETQRNKGNFPGRFSGRQFSNSRSEMNVSTLELGDSALYLCASSMDRARVGAFFGQGTRLTVV.